This T cell receptor (beta chain) was sequenced during a study of beta chain features in type 1 diabetes. Points from the study as a whole: TCRB rearrangement may or may not be influenced by HLA type; here this remained unresolved. Patients' naive, central memory and Treg TCRB repertoires seemed closer to one another than those of healthy donors. TCRB CDR3 length was moderately but significantly reduced in all four CD4+ subsets of Type 1 diabetes patients.

This clone was seen a handful of times. Its matching antigen is unknown. CDR3 length equals 14 residues. V was cut by 0 bases and J by 2 bases, with 7 bases left in between. From germline, CDR1 is KGHSH and CDR2 LQKENI. Investigators reverse transcribed all isolated RNA, so they sequenced expressed TCRB transcripts. Naive, central memory and regulatory T cell samples came to a mean of around 3.5 million reads. The assay was immunoSEQ multiplex PCR, and TCRdb's table has in-frame clones only and misses some. The sample lists under 500,000 clones, 25% to 35% occurring once. Sequencing was done on a sample of naive CD4+ T cells from blood. The sequence came from a man younger than 35 in good health. The chain employs TRBV18 and TRBJ1-2; tentatively, D is TRBD1 (5 bases). CDR3 region: CASSPPAGNYGYTF. CDR3 nucleotide sequence: TGTGCCAGCTCACCACCGGCAGGGAACTATGGCTACACCTTC.